Below are 12 T cell receptor beta chains sequenced from a single sample in a study of T cell repertoires in cytomegalovirus infection. TCRdb used MiXCR to reprocess the reads, holding one entry per CDR3 protein. This sample has hundreds of thousands of distinct CDR3 sequences; approximately 24% occur once, and the top ten carry 7.5% to 9%. Sequencing input: CD8+ T cells from PBMCs. The receptors shown here come from a human donor in good health (CMV status not recorded). Some clones in this sample may be carry-over from other donors' samples.

This chain links TRBV12-5 with TRBJ1-5; no reliable D call. Deletions cut 7 bases from V and 5 bases from J, with 6 bases between. This CDR3 comprises 11 residues. CDR1 and CDR2 (germline): LGHNT, FRNRAP. CDR3 in DNA: TGTGCTAGTGCCAAACATCAGCCCCAGCATTTT. Protein: CASAKHQPQHF.

This chain connects TRBV7-9 to TRBJ2-7; D perhaps matches TRBD1 (9 bases). Germline-derived CDR1 and CDR2 are SEHNR and FQNEAQ (reference sequence). The CDR3 spans 15 residues. V lost 5 bases and J lost 5, with 19 bases in between. In DNA, the CDR3 is TGTGCCAGCAGCGCGGGAGGACAGGGGATCGACGAGCAGTACTTC. Translating it yields CASSAGGQGIDEQYF.

This clonotype appeared many times. The chain has TRBV7-8 and TRBJ2-5; D ambiguous. The CDR3 sequence is 15 residues long. Deletions cut 1 base from V and 5 bases from J, with 14 bases between. The germline gives CDR1 SGHVS, CDR2 FQNEAQ. CDR3 sequence (DNA): TGTGCCAGCAGCTTAGACTCGCTGCCTCCGGAGACCCAGTACTTC. Its translation: CASSLDSLPPETQYF.

This clonotype occurred many times. The genes are TRBV7-6 and TRBJ2-1; D may be TRBD2 (7 bases). The V end was cut by 5 bases, the J end by 10 bases, with 21 bases between. The germline gives CDR1 SGHVS, CDR2 FNYEAQ. This CDR3 contains 15 residues. CDR3 in DNA: TGTGCCAGCAGCCCCGACGGGGGGCCAGCCCAGGAGCAGTTCTTC. Its translation is CASSPDGGPAQEQFF.

This chain uses TRBV9 with TRBJ2-6; no clear D gene. V shed 1 base and J shed 6 bases, with 14 bases lying between them. This CDR3 is built from 16 residues. Germline CDR1 is SGDLS and CDR2 is YYNGEE. As DNA, the CDR3 is TGTGCCAGCAGCGTAAACAGACGAAAAGTGGCCAACGTCCTGACTTTC. It specifies CASSVNRRKVANVLTF.

This clonotype was seen repeatedly, ten times or more. This chain joins TRBV6-5 and TRBJ2-5; tentative D call: TRBD1 (5 bases). From germline, CDR1 is MNHEY and CDR2 SVGAGI. This CDR3 has 14 amino acids. V gave up 2 bases and J gave up 4 bases, with 11 bases separating them. The CDR3 region is CASSYGAGRETQYF. The DNA for the CDR3 is TGTGCCAGCAGTTACGGGGCAGGACGAGAGACCCAGTACTTC.

This chain links TRBV28 with TRBJ1-2; a weak D match, TRBD1 (6 bases). V lost 6 bases and J 0 bases, leaving 17 bases between the germline ends. Looked up from germline, CDR1 is MDHEN and CDR2 is SYDVKM. This CDR3 has 16 residues. In DNA, the CDR3 is TGTGCCAGCAGCCTGGACAGAAAATTGGCTAACTATGGCTACACCTTC. This translates into CASSLDRKLANYGYTF.

This clonotype occurred a few times. The rearrangement links TRBV12-3 or TRBV12-4 to TRBJ1-1; a possible D gene is TRBD1 (5 bases). The V end lost 7 bases, the J end lost 5 bases, and 14 bases lay between the germline ends. The CDR3 contains 13 residues. CDR3 DNA sequence: TGTGCCAGCAACGAAGACAGAGGGACTGAAGCTTTCTTT. Protein sequence: CASNEDRGTEAFF.

The V and J genes are TRBV11-2 and TRBJ2-3; TRBD1 might be the D (5 bases). CDR1 is SGHAT, CDR2 FQNNGV, per germline. V was clipped by 7 bases and J by 2 bases, with 16 bases between them. This CDR3 is 15 amino acids long. The CDR3: CASTPMGPLTDTQYF. The CDR3 DNA follows: TGTGCCAGCACCCCGATGGGGCCCCTCACAGATACGCAGTATTTT.

The CDR3 spells CASSPNQLDTANTGELFF. Here the CDR3 DNA reads TGTGCCAGCAGCCCCAATCAACTGGACACGGCGAACACCGGGGAGCTGTTTTTT. The chain has TRBV11-3 and TRBJ2-2; a weak D match, TRBD1 (5 bases). Germline V lookup: CDR1 SGHNT, CDR2 YENEEA. This CDR3 has 18 residues. The V end lost 5 bases, the J end lost 0 bases, and 19 bases lay between the germline ends.

The chain links TRBV28 to TRBJ2-1, with 12 nucleotides matching TRBD2. V shed 6 bases, J shed 4 bases, and the junction held 16 bases outside the gene matches. The CDR3 extends over 19 amino acids. From germline, CDR1 is MDHEN and CDR2 SYDVKM. The CDR3 here is CASSPTSGGSEKVYNEQFF. The CDR3 nucleotides read TGTGCCAGCAGCCCAACTAGCGGGGGGTCTGAGAAGGTGTACAATGAGCAGTTCTTC.

There are many counts of this clonotype. The chain combines TRBV7-2 with TRBJ2-3; D is uncertain. Germline V gene sequence: CDR1 SGHTA, CDR2 FQGNSA. V shed 4 bases and J shed 6 bases, with 8 bases lying between them. The CDR3 sequence is 12 residues long. The CDR3 DNA reads as TGTGCCAGCAGCTACTCGTGGGATACGCAGTATTTT. It is translated as CASSYSWDTQYF.